The present entry profiles one T cell receptor (beta chain) with its context. Its antigen has not been determined. No base quality values were provided; no much bigger clone lies one nucleotide off. The data were obtained in a study of cytomegalovirus exposure and HLA in healthy donors (dated by TCRdb to about 2017). Notes on the research overall: An earlier analysis of 587 of the donors reported 250 to 350 Gb of sequence data and approximately 120 million unique TCR beta sequences obtained from about 179 million T cells. About 300 gigabases of sequencing data and 80 million or so unique TCR sequences were included in an early release covering about 620 HLA-typed donors. Among the approximately 400 genotyped donors, about 85% belonged to the genetic ancestry cluster associated with self-reported Caucasian donors. The study aimed to test whether signatures of past pathogen exposure could be identified by cataloging public T cell receptors. Using immunosequencing, the study profiled T cell repertoires from 500 to 800 subjects and related those repertoires to cytomegalovirus serostatus. A separate validation cohort of approximately 120 different subjects was used in addition to the 666-subject first cohort. To predict cytomegalovirus infection status, the study combined high-throughput TCR immunosequencing, statistical association of individual TCRs with disease status, and machine learning. In a later analysis, previously published TCR beta repertoires from about 640 donors were re-analyzed and high-resolution HLA genotyping was added so that TCR occurrence patterns could be studied. In the later analysis, no new phenotypic data were used to find candidate immune exposures; instead, reliance was placed on TCR beta sequences and their occurrence across donors. To decide whether each TCR beta V gene segment behaved as functional or pseudogenic, an earlier analysis of some 580 of the donors relied on high-throughput TCR beta sequencing. Alongside the repertoire data, information on donor age, sex, ethnicity and CMV serostatus was compiled. In a later genetic analysis, genome-wide SNP genotypes for about 55% of the 666 donors were used, and that subset was treated as a discovery cohort. Every discovery cohort repertoire had been produced on one sequencing platform. HLA typing covered class I and class II loci at four-digit resolution. Typing coverage varied by locus: about 620-630 donors for A, B, C, DRB1 and DQB1; roughly 520 for DQA1; more than 600 for DPA1; 400 to 480 for DPB1. Because of strong linkage in the cohort, roughly five DR-DQ haplotypes were treated as single units for association and clustering. Among a few hundred genotyped donors of the cohort, an average of approximately 240,000 unique TCR beta nucleotide sequences were sequenced per donor, around 20% of them non-productive.

Beyond this particular receptor, the publication reports: The earlier analysis of around 600 of the donors excluded roughly 17 rarely observed V segments, including chromosome 9 orphons, because counts were too low. In a later analysis, TCR association rates were found to vary across HLA loci, with the most associated TCRs seen for DRB1 alleles and the fewest for HLA-C alleles. In a later analysis, HLA-associated TCR beta chains showed more clonal expansion and lower generation probabilities than non-associated chains that were equally common. A cluster of highly shared sequence variants was judged likely to represent a technical artifact of the sequencing pipeline. Immune exposure information for the cohort was limited to CMV serostatus. A later analysis reported that several top co-occurrence clusters appeared linked to parvovirus B19, influenza, CMV and Epstein-Barr virus. According to a later analysis, most CMV-associated TCR beta chains appeared to be HLA-restricted, and the HLA associations seemed to be driven largely by CMV exposure. Sequencing depth was assumed to be roughly uniform across donors in the presence/absence analyses, though that assumption may not hold. At a false discovery rate of 0.05, a later analysis linked under 20,000 TCR beta sequences to specific HLA alleles. The 87-base-pair reads could not distinguish some IMGT-functional V segments, including TRBV6-2 and TRBV6-3, so those segments were excluded. This cohort had only TCR beta chains sequenced, and the lack of alpha or paired-chain data limited which features could be detected. A later genetic analysis associated a missense DCLRE1C variant with V-gene and J-gene trimming of TCR beta chains, and an independent cohort replicated the association. An earlier analysis of around 540 of the donors showed that most TCR beta V segments appeared in productive rearrangements either about 87% or about 30% of the time, which broadly matched IMGT annotations. A few of the identified cytomegalovirus-associated TCR beta chains were confirmed in vitro to be specific for cytomegalovirus antigens. A further reported finding was that TCR beta sequences accurately predicted the HLA-A and HLA-B alleles for most subjects in the first cohort. A later genetic analysis reported fewer N-insertions in productive TCRs among donors in an Asian-associated ancestry cluster than the roughly 720-donor mean. Across donors, most TCR sequences were observed very rarely, whereas some public TCRs were present in many individuals. The authors suggested that the approach could potentially be extended to other disease states and immunological phenotypes. HLA typing was unavailable for some donors at each locus, so association tests used only the typed subset. The study listed 150 to 200 TCR beta chains as associated with cytomegalovirus. When HLA alleles, especially DR and DQ, strongly co-occurred, attributing TCR associations to individual alleles was difficult. The classifier was reported to diagnose cytomegalovirus status with high specificity and sensitivity in both the original cohort and the validation cohort. Linkage disequilibrium might explain the correlated functional status among segregating V segments, but an unknown experimental factor could not be excluded.

The CDR3, cysteine through phenylalanine, is 18 amino acids long. Only the CDR3 part of the read is kept: 54 bases, read in frame from the first base. Trimming removed 4 bases from V and 1 base from J; the gene matches leave 8 bases unexplained. The germline V gene encodes CDR1 LGHNT and CDR2 FRNRAP. The library came from the immunoSEQ multiplex PCR assay. For the multiplex PCR, a mixture combining 60 forward primers for TCR Vbeta segments and 13 reverse primers for TCR Jbeta segments was used. The CDR3 region of rearranged TCR beta genes was amplified from genomic DNA with a multiplex PCR assay. The Illumina HiSeq System was used to sequence the amplified TCR beta libraries as 87-base-pair reads. As for how the authors treated the data: A later analysis counted about 80 million unique TCR beta chains across the 650 to 700 repertoires, and approximately 11 million of these chains were shared by at least two donors. To remove PCR and sequencing errors, raw reads were error-corrected and collapsed into unique sequences using a nearest-neighbor algorithm that merged closely related sequences. Alignment of CDR3 sequences to IMGT reference sequences was used to assign V, D and J gene segments. For a sequence to be retained, a match of at least six nucleotides to both a V gene segment and a J gene segment was required. Rearrangements were called productive when the CDR3 lacked stop codons and stayed in frame with V and J; all others were non-productive. CDR3 was defined by IMGT convention, running from the second conserved V-encoded cysteine to the conserved J-encoded phenylalanine. Sequences without an unambiguous match to a single V gene segment were excluded from the earlier analysis of several hundred of the donors. In an earlier analysis of about 590 of the donors, a V segment was called functional when productive rearrangements were above 56.7%, and segregating when the standard deviation between donors exceeded 5%. To diagnose cytomegalovirus status from the catalog of TCR beta chain sequences, a statistical classification framework was built. A later analysis assigned V and J genes by comparing TCR nucleotide sequences with IMGT/GENE-DB human TR gene sequences. In a later analysis, CDR3 sequences and most-parsimonious VDJ recombination scenarios were assigned using the TCRdist pipeline. A later analysis defined each TCR beta chain by its CDR3 amino acid sequence plus V-gene family, and excluded reads lacking a unique V-gene family. To address suspected cross-contamination and a sequencing artifact, a later analysis removed roughly 640 highly shared, low-generation-probability nucleotide sequences. In a later analysis, a clonal expansion index was calculated for each public chain from normalized within-repertoire ranks of inferred template counts. A later analysis computed generation probabilities with a VDJ recombination model fitted to out-of-frame rearrangements, and checked the results against IGoR. In a later analysis, TCR-TCR, TCR-HLA and TCR-CMV co-occurrence was scored with hypergeometric tests, and a repertoire-size bias correction was applied to TCR pairs. A later analysis estimated false discovery rates by permuting HLA or CMV assignments 20 times. In a later analysis, co-occurring TCRs were grouped with DBSCAN, and TCRdist sequence similarity was added when clustering was performed within HLA-allele-positive subsets. Repertoires with fewer than 30,000 or more than 120,000 public chains were left out of co-occurrence clustering, as were five repertoires with anomalous nucleotide sharing. Here the immuneACCESS table is served through TCRdb, limited to in-frame sequences with V and J called. Missing clones are a known gap in these copies; in checked studies unresolved V genes cover under half, and the rest lacks a known reason. The DNA gave D and trimming, while V, J and clone size come from that table. This sample holds around 200,000 clones; around 83% were observed only once. 1.6% of the sample belongs to the ten largest clones.

In total, about 650 healthy bone marrow donors made up the cohort. At the time of sampling, all cohort members were nominally healthy, though unrecorded immune exposures were likely present. The donor was CMV seronegative and belonged to the group of several hundred seronegative cohort members. Every donor gave a peripheral blood sample, and the peripheral blood mononuclear cells from that sample were used for TCR beta sequencing. Genomic DNA extraction from the blood cell samples was performed with the Qiagen DNeasy Blood Extraction Kit. The material sequenced was PBMCs. The receptor chain draws on TRBV12-5 and TRBJ2-1; TRBD2 lines up with 12 middle nucleotides. The clonotype comes from a man aged 50-60 years in good health and CMV-seronegative. The DNA sequence reads TGTGCTAGTGGTTGGCCTACTAGCGGGGGGACATCCTACAATGAGCAGTTCTTC. This gives the protein CASGWPTSGGTSYNEQFF.